This TCR beta chain was sequenced in a study of T-cell reconstitution after alpha-beta-depleted transplantation in children. The study, taken as a whole, reports: The origin of high day-60 TCRbeta diversity in some patients lay in surviving recipient T cells and thymic progenitors. As was reported, about two months after transplant, alpha-beta T cells came from several hundred expanded graft clones. Once a year had passed after transplant, T-cell counts and diversity came mostly from newly produced T cells.

Unique molecular identifiers tagged the TCRbeta library. TCRdb recomputed calls from the PCR reads with MiXCR, one row per CDR3 protein. The table shows about 250,000 distinct CDR3 sequences, with 20% to 30% occurring only once. In regard to this clonotype: The antigen remains undetermined.

Trimming pared 4 bases from V and 6 bases from J, leaving 17 bases between. The CDR3 contains 15 residues. CDR1 SGHDT and CDR2 YYEEEE come from the germline V gene. The chain carries TRBV5-6 and TRBJ2-1; D gene ambiguous. Sequences were derived from PBMCs, mostly from graft donor cells, sampled 360 days after TCRalphabeta/CD19-depleted stem cell transplant. The origin of this receptor is a female patient between 2 and 15 years old who had a stem cell transplant for congenital amegakaryocytic thrombocytopenia, so the T cells may come from the graft donor. CDR3 in DNA: TGTGCCAGCAGCCCAGTCCTACGCAAGGGCAATGAGCAGTTCTTC. Its protein is CASSPVLRKGNEQFF. Full variable domain (rest looked up from reference TRBV5-6 and TRBJ2-1): DAGVTQSPTHLIKTRGQQVTLRCSPKSGHDTVSWYQQALGQGPQFIFQYYEEEERQRGNFPDRFSGHQFPNYSSELNVNALLLGDSALYLCASSPVLRKGNEQFFGPGTRLTVL.